Sequencing of this T cell receptor beta chain was carried out in a study of PD-1 blockade in mismatch repair-deficient tumors. For the study at large: Patients had about eleven mismatch repair-deficient cancer types and were previously treated and progressing. General study points: Tumor-resident clones, often absent from pretreatment blood, expanded after pembrolizumab and then contracted.

By its share, this clone is large. No antigen is known for it. Libraries were prepared by immunoSEQ multiplex PCR; TCRdb keeps only in-frame clonotypes and omits some of them. This sample has over 15,000 clones, with 84% found just once. Every patient had mismatch repair deficiency by PCR or immunohistochemistry. Between the trimmed V and J ends, which lost 3 bases and 5 bases, there was a span of 15 bases. The CDR3 length is 14 residues. The germline V gene has CDR1 SGHDT and CDR2 YYEEEE. This clonotype was obtained from an adult with mismatch repair-deficient cancer. The sequenced sample was PBMCs, obtained before pembrolizumab treatment. The genes are TRBV5-6 and TRBJ2-7; D gene ambiguous. CDR3 residues: CASSSWGISDEQYF. CDR3 nucleotides: TGTGCCAGCAGCTCCTGGGGTATATCGGACGAGCAGTACTTC. Filled out from reference TRBV5-6 and TRBJ2-7, the complete variable domain reads DAGVTQSPTHLIKTRGQQVTLRCSPKSGHDTVSWYQQALGQGPQFIFQYYEEEERQRGNFPDRFSGHQFPNYSSELNVNALLLGDSALYLCASSSWGISDEQYFGPGTRLTVT.